This T cell receptor beta chain was retrieved from a study of cytomegalovirus exposure and HLA in healthy donors. In the case of this clone: As yet, its antigen is unknown.

PCR involved 60 Vbeta and 13 Jbeta primers. Some clones are missing from TCRdb's copy, which holds only in-frame ones; the method was immunoSEQ multiplex PCR. This sample carries around 50,000 clones, roughly 75% of them seen once, and the ten largest clones take 8% to 8.5%. The CDR3 is 16 amino acids. Notes on the study in general: As a later analysis showed, a missense DCLRE1C variant was linked to trimming of TCR beta V- and J-genes. As confirmed in vitro, a few CMV-associated chains were specific for CMV antigens. In an earlier analysis, in roughly 580 donors, most V segments appeared productive either ~87% or ~30% of the time. Some V segments could not be told apart, so they were left out, TRBV6-2 and TRBV6-3 among them.

Sequencing was performed on PBMCs. The chain has TRBV21-1 and TRBJ1-2; TRBD1, as called in the table, went unchecked against the DNA. TRBV21-1 is marked as a pseudogene. The receptor was isolated from a man under 40 in good health and CMV-seropositive. The CDR3 loop reads CASSKALGASNYGYTF. CDR3 DNA: TGTGCCAGCAGCAAAGCGCTAGGGGCTAGTAACTATGGCTACACCTTC.